These T cell receptor beta chains were read from a single sample in a study of T cell changes during pregnancy in multiple sclerosis. Assay used: immunoSEQ multiplex PCR; TCRdb lists only in-frame clones, some missing. The profile shows some 49,000 clones, 91% of them singletons. The sequenced sample was CD8+ T cells from peripheral blood mononuclear cells, obtained in the second trimester of pregnancy. The receptors were sampled from a female donor with multiple sclerosis, enrolled in a pregnancy study. CDR3s include the opening cysteine and the closing phenylalanine or tryptophan. Each record gives: CDR3 length, J gene, clone size, D gene, V gene, CDR3 protein, CDR3 DNA. D genes are given only for firm matches. Expanded clones are given a class, and other clones once, few, many or no size at all.

>15|TRBJ2-7|NA|NA|TRBV27
CASSLSGTLTYEQYF
TGTGCCAGCAGTTTATCTGGGACACTTACATACGAGCAGTACTTC
>18|TRBJ2-1|NA|NA|TRBV4-3
CASSQNPGGSRSYNEQFF
TGCGCCAGCAGCCAAAACCCGGGGGGCAGTCGCTCCTACAATGAGCAGTTCTTC
>16|TRBJ2-3|NA|TRBD1|TRBV6-5
CASSYSTTGGTDTQYF
TGTGCCAGCAGTTACTCAACGACAGGGGGCACAGATACGCAGTATTTT
>18|TRBJ2-1|NA|NA|TRBV13
CASSPRARGFSSYNEQFF
TGTGCCAGCAGCCCGAGGGCGCGGGGTTTCAGCTCCTACAATGAGCAGTTCTTC
>12|TRBJ1-1|NA|NA|TRBV15
CATRGQGIEAFF
TGTGCCACCAGGGGGCAGGGCATTGAAGCTTTCTTT
>13|TRBJ2-5|few|TRBD2|TRBV12-5
CASGPRLAETQYF
TGTGCTAGTGGTCCCCGACTAGCGGAGACCCAGTACTTC
>15|TRBJ1-1|NA|NA|TRBV5-5
CASTLSGLMNTEAFF
TGTGCCAGCACCTTATCGGGACTCATGAACACTGAAGCTTTCTTT
>13|TRBJ2-7|NA|TRBD1|TRBV19
CASRGTGTYEQYF
TGTGCCAGCCGGGGGACAGGGACCTACGAGCAGTACTTC
>16|TRBJ1-2|NA|NA|TRBV7-9
CASSPDSLVRSYGYTF
TGTGCCAGCAGCCCGGACAGTTTAGTTCGGAGCTATGGCTACACCTTC
>17|TRBJ2-5|NA|TRBD1|TRBV7-6
CASSLARQGARQETQYF
TGTGCCAGCAGCTTAGCTCGACAGGGGGCCCGTCAAGAGACCCAGTACTTC
>16|TRBJ2-1|few|TRBD1|TRBV4-3
CASSQDPGTGGNEQFF
TGCGCCAGCAGCCAAGATCCCGGGACAGGGGGCAATGAGCAGTTCTTC